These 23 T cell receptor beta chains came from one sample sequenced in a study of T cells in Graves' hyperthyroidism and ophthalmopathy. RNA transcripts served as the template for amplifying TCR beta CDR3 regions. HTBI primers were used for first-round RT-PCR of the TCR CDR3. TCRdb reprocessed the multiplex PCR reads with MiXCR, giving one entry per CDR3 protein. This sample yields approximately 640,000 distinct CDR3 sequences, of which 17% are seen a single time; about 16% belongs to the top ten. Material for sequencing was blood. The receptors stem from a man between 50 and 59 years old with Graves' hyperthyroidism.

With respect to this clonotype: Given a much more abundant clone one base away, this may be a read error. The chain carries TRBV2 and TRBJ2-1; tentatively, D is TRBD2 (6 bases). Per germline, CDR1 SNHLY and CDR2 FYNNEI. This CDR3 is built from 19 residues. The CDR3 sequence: CTSFSQEGLSISSYNEQFF. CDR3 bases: TGTACCAGCTTTTCTCAGGAGGGACTCTCTATTAGCTCCTACAATGAGCAGTTCTTC.

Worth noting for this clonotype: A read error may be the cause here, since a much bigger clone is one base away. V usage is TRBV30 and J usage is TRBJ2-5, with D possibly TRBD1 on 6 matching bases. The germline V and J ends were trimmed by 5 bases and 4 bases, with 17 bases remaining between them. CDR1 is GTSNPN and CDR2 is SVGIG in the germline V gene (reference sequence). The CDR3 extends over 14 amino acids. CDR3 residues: CAWDRFGRRETQYF. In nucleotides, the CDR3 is TGTGCCTGGGACAGGTTTGGACGTAGAGAGACCCAGTACTTC.

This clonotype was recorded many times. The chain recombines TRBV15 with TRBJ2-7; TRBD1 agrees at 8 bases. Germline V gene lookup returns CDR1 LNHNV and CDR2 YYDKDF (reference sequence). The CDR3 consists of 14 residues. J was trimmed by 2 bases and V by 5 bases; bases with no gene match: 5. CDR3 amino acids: CATSRTGNTYEQYF. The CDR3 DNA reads TGTGCCACCAGCCGGACAGGGAACACCTACGAGCAGTACTTC.

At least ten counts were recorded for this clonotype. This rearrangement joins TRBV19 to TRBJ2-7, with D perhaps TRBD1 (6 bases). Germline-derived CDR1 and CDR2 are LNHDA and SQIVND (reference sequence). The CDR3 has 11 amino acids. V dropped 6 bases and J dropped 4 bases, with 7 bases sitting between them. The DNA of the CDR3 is TGTGCCAGTAGAACAGGGTACGAGCAGTACTTC. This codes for CASRTGYEQYF. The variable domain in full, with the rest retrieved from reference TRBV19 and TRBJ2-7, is DGGITQSPKYLFRKEGQNVTLSCEQNLNHDAMYWYRQDPGQGLRLIYYSQIVNDFQKGDIAEGYSVSREKKESFPLTVTSAQKNPTAFYLCASRTGYEQYFGPGTRLTVT.

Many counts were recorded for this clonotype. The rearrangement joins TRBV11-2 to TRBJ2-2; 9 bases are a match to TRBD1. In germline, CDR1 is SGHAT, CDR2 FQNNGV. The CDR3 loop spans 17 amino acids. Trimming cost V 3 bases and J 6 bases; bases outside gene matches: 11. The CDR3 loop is CASSFTLLDRGAGELFF. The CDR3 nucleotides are TGTGCCAGCAGCTTCACCCTCCTTGACAGGGGGGCCGGGGAGCTGTTTTTT.

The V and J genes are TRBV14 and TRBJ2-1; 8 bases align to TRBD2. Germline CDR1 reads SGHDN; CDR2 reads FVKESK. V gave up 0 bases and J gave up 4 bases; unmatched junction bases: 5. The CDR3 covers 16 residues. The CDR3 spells CASSQDLTSGYNEQFF. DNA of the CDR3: TGTGCCAGCAGCCAAGATTTAACTAGCGGTTACAATGAGCAGTTCTTC.

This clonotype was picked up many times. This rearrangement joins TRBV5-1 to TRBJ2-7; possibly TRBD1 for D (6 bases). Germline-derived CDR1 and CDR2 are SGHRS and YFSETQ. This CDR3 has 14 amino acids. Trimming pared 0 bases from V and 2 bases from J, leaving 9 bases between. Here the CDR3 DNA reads TGCGCCAGCAGCTTGGTTACAGGGACCTACGAGCAGTACTTC. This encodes CASSLVTGTYEQYF. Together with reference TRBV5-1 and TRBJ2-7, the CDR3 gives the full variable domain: KAGVTQTPRYLIKTRGQQVTLSCSPISGHRSVSWYQQTPGQGLQFLFEYFSETQRNKGNFPGRFSGRQFSNSRSEMNVSTLELGDSALYLCASSLVTGTYEQYFGPGTRLTVT.

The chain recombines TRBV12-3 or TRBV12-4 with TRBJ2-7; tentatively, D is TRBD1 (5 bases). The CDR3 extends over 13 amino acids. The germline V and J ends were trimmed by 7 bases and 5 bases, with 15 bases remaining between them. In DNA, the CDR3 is TGTGCCAGCACCCAAGGGGCAAGCAACGAGCAGTACTTC. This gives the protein CASTQGASNEQYF.

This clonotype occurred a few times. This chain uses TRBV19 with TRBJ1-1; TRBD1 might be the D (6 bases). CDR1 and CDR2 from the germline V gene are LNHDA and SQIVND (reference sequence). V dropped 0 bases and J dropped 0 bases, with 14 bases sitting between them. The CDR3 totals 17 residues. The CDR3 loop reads CASSIETGTPMNTEAFF. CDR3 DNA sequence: TGTGCCAGTAGTATAGAAACCGGGACACCGATGAACACTGAAGCTTTCTTT.

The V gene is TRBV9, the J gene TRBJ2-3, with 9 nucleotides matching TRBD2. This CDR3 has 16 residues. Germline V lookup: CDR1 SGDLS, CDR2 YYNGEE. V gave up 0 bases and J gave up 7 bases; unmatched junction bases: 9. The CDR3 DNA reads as TGTGCCAGCAGCGTAGCTATGGCTAGCGGGACTAATACGCAGTATTTT. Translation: CASSVAMASGTNTQYF.

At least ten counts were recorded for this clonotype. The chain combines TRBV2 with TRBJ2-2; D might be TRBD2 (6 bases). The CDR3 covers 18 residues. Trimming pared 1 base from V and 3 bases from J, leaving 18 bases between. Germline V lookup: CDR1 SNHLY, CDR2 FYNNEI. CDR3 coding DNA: TGTGCCAGCAGTGAAGGCGGGGTCCGCCTAGGGGACACCGGGGAGCTGTTTTTT. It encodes CASSEGGVRLGDTGELFF.

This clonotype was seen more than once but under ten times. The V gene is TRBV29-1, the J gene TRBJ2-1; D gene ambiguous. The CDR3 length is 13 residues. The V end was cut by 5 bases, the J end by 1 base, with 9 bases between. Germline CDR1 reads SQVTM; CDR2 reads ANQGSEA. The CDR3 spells CSVSRDSYNEQFF. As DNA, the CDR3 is TGCAGCGTTTCAAGGGATTCCTACAATGAGCAGTTCTTC.

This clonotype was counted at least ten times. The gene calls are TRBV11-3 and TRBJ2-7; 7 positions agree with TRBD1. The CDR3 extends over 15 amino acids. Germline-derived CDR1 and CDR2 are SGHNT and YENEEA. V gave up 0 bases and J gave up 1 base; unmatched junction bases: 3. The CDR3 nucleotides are TGTGCCAGCAGCTTAGAACAGGGGTCTTCCTACGAGCAGTACTTC. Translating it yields CASSLEQGSSYEQYF.

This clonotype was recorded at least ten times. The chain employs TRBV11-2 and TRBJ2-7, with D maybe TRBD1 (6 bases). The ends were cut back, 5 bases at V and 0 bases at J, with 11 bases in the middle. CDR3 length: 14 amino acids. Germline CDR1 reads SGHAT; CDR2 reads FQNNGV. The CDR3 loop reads CASSHGQSSYEQYF. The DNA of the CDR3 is TGTGCCAGCAGCCATGGACAGAGCTCCTACGAGCAGTACTTC.

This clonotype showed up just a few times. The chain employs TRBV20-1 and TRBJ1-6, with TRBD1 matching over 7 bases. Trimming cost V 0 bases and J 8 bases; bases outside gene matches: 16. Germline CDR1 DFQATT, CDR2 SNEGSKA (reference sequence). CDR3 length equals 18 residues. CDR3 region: CSARERGQGLLRDSPLHF. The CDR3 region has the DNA TGCAGTGCTAGAGAGAGGGGGCAGGGACTGCTAAGAGATTCACCCCTCCACTTT.

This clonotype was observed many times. This CDR3 reads CASSVGGSGIQYF. As DNA, the CDR3 is TGTGCCAGCAGTGTAGGGGGGTCCGGCATTCAGTACTTC. This sequence joins TRBV2 and TRBJ2-4, with D possibly being TRBD1 or TRBD2 (6 bases each). This CDR3 is 13 amino acids long. The V gene lost 4 bases and the J gene lost 9 bases, with 13 bases spanning the gap. Germline V gives CDR1 SNHLY, CDR2 FYNNEI.

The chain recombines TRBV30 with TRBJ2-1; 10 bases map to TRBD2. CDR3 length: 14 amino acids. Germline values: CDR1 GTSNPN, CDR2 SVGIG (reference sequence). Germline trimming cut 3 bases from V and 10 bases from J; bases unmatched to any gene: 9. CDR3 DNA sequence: TGTGCCTGGAGGCTAGCGGGAGCCAGCGGGGAGCAGTTCTTC. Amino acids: CAWRLAGASGEQFF.

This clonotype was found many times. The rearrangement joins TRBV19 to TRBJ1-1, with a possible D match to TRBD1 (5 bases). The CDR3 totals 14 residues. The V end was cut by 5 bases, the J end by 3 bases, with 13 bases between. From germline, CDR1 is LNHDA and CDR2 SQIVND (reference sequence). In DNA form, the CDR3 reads TGTGCCAGTAGTCCGGGGGGGATGCACACTGAAGCTTTCTTT. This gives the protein CASSPGGMHTEAFF.

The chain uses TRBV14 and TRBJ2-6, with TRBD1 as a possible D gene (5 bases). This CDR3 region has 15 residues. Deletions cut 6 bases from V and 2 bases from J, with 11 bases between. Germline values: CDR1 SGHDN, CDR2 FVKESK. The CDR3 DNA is TGTGCCAGCAGTCAAAGGACAACTGGGGCCAACGTCCTGACTTTC. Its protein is CASSQRTTGANVLTF.

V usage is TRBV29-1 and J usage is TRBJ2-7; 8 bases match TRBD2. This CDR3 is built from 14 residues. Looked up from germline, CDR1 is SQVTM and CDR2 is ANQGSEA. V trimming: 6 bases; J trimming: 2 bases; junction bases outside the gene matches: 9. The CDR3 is CSVSLGTRTYEQYF. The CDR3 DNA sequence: TGCAGCGTCTCCCTTGGGACTAGGACCTACGAGCAGTACTTC.

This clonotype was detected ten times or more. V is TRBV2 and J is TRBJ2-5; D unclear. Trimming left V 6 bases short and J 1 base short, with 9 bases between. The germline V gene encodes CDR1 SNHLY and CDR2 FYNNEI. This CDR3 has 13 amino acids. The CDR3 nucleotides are TGTGCCAGCAGAATGGGGTCCCAAGAGACCCAGTACTTC. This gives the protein CASRMGSQETQYF.

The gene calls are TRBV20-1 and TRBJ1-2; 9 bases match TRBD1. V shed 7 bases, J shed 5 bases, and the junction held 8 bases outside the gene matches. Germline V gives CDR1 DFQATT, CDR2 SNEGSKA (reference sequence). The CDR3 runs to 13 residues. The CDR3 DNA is TGCAGTGGGGAGACAGGGGGGGGGTATGGCTACACCTTC. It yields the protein CSGETGGGYGYTF.

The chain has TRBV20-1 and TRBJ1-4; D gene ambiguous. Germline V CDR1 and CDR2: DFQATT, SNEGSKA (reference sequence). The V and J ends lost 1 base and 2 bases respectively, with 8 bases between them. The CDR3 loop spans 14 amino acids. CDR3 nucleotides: TGCAGTGCTAGAGTCTCCAGCACTAATGAAAAACTGTTTTTT. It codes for CSARVSSTNEKLFF.